A single sample gave rise to the 32 T cell receptor beta chains below, sequenced in a study of blood T cell repertoires in COVID-19. Assay used: immunoSEQ multiplex PCR; TCRdb lists only in-frame clones, some missing. The sample holds over 200,000 clones, approximately 88% seen once. The material sequenced was PBMCs or T cells enriched from blood (not recorded which). These receptors all stem from a woman aged 25 to 45 who had been exposed to COVID-19.

This clone was detected once. V gene TRBV29-1 combines with J gene TRBJ1-2; 10 bases agree with TRBD1. CDR3 size: 12 residues. CDR1 and CDR2 (germline): SQVTM, ANQGSEA. The V and J ends lost 7 bases and 9 bases, in that order; junction bases with no gene match: 8. The CDR3 DNA sequence: TGCAGCGACGCCGGGACAGGGGTGCGCTACACCTTC. Encoded protein: CSDAGTGVRYTF.

The chain uses TRBV29-1 and TRBJ2-7; maybe TRBD1 (5 bases). The V and J ends lost 8 bases and 7 bases respectively, with 18 bases between them. CDR1 and CDR2 (germline): SQVTM, ANQGSEA. The CDR3 is made up of 12 amino acids. The CDR3 region has the DNA TGCAGCTTTAGCAGGGTCGGTGGTGAGCAGTACTTC. Translated, it gives CSFSRVGGEQYF.

As to this clone: The junction shows a germline mismatch at one end, possibly a read error. CDR3 residues: CASSLGLAGTQETLYF. CDR3 DNA sequence: TGTGCCAGCAGCTTAGGACTAGCGGGCACCCAAGAGACCCTGTACTTC. The chain joins TRBV11-2 to TRBJ2-5; 10 positions match TRBD2. Germline V lookup: CDR1 SGHAT, CDR2 FQNNGV. CDR3 size: 16 residues. Together with reference TRBV11-2 and TRBJ2-5, the CDR3 gives the full variable domain: EAGVAQSPRYKIIEKRQSVAFWCNPISGHATLYWYQQILGQGPKLLIQFQNNGVVDDSQLPKDRFSAERLKGVDSTLKIQPAKLEDSAVYLCASSLGLAGTQETLYFGPGTRLLVL.

J is TRBJ2-3 and V is TRBV27; 7 bases align to TRBD1. CDR1 MNHEY and CDR2 SMNVEV come from the germline V gene (reference sequence). The V segment lost 6 bases and the J segment 2 bases; nucleotides outside the gene matches: 5. The CDR3 extends over 14 amino acids. CDR3 in amino acids: CASRPTGYTDTQYF. The CDR3 DNA sequence: TGTGCCAGCAGGCCGACAGGGTACACAGATACGCAGTATTTT.

V is TRBV3-1 (or the pseudogene TRBV3-2) and J is TRBJ2-3; a weak D match, TRBD2 (6 bases). The CDR3 runs 13 residues. CDR1 LGHDT and CDR2 YNNKEL come from the germline V gene (reference sequence). V lost 1 base and J 14 bases, leaving 16 bases between the germline ends. CDR3 region: CASSQAGVADPYF. The CDR3 region has the DNA TGTGCCAGCAGCCAAGCGGGGGTAGCGGATCCGTATTTT.

V gene TRBV2 combines with J gene TRBJ1-2, with a possible D match to TRBD1 (5 bases). The CDR3 covers 13 residues. Germline V gene sequence: CDR1 SNHLY, CDR2 FYNNEI. Trimming took 1 base from V and 7 from J, leaving 10 bases between them. CDR3 residues: CASSEGRRGGYTF. The DNA for the CDR3 is TGTGCCAGCAGTGAAGGGCGGAGGGGTGGCTACACCTTC.

The rearrangement joins TRBV2 to TRBJ2-3; 7 bases agree with TRBD1. This CDR3 is built from 14 residues. Germline V gene sequence: CDR1 SNHLY, CDR2 FYNNEI. J gave up 2 bases and V 9 bases, and 8 bases lay outside the gene matches. CDR3: CASGGQLFTDTQYF. Here the CDR3 DNA reads TGTGCCAGTGGGGGACAGCTCTTCACAGATACGCAGTATTTT. The full variable domain, its missing parts supplied by reference TRBV2 and TRBJ2-3, is EPEVTQTPSHQVTQMGQEVILRCVPISNHLYFYWYRQILGQKVEFLVSFYNNEISEKSEIFDDQFSVERPDGSNFTLKIRSTKLEDSAMYFCASGGQLFTDTQYFGPGTRLTVL.

The chain recombines TRBV27 with TRBJ2-2; D gene uncertain. The V end lost 3 bases, the J end lost 2 bases, and 7 bases lay between the germline ends. CDR3 length equals 14 residues. The germline gives CDR1 MNHEY, CDR2 SMNVEV (reference sequence). Written as DNA, the CDR3 is TGTGCCAGCAGTTTCTCACTCAACACCGGGGAGCTGTTTTTT. Amino acids: CASSFSLNTGELFF.

The rearrangement links TRBV3-1 (or the pseudogene TRBV3-2) to TRBJ2-5, with 7 bases matching TRBD2. J was trimmed by 2 bases and V by 1 base; bases with no gene match: 1. The CDR3 consists of 14 residues. The germline gives CDR1 LGHDT, CDR2 YNNKEL (reference sequence). In DNA form, the CDR3 reads TGTGCCAGCAGCCAAGGGGGGGGGCAAGAGACCCAGTACTTC. Translated: CASSQGGGQETQYF.

V gene TRBV6-5 combines with J gene TRBJ2-1; TRBD2 matches at 8 bases. In germline, CDR1 is MNHEY, CDR2 SVGAGI. The trim removed 6 bases at V and 6 bases at J, leaving 7 bases unmatched. The CDR3 extends over 14 amino acids. The CDR3: CASRPGLGPNEQFF. Written as DNA, the CDR3 is TGTGCCAGCAGGCCGGGACTAGGCCCCAATGAGCAGTTCTTC.

Notes on this clone: Distinct nucleotide sequences in the sample also encode this CDR3. In DNA form, the CDR3 reads TGCGCCAGCAGCTTATCTATGAACACTGAAGCTTTCTTT. As protein: CASSLSMNTEAFF. The rearrangement uses TRBV5-1 and TRBJ1-1, with D unresolved. The V gene's germline CDR1 is SGHRS and CDR2 YFSETQ. The V end was cut by 2 bases, the J end by 0 bases, with 5 bases between. The CDR3 totals 13 residues.

This sequence joins TRBV5-4 and TRBJ2-3, with a possible D match to TRBD1 (7 bases). Germline assignment: CDR1 SGHNT and CDR2 YYREEE (reference sequence). With 3 bases removed from V and 7 bases from J, the gap between germline ends came to 21 bases. This CDR3 contains 16 residues. DNA for the CDR3: TGTGCCAGCAGCTCCGCCAGGGGGAGTGGGGGGAATACGCAGTATTTT. Residues: CASSSARGSGGNTQYF. Using reference TRBV5-4 and TRBJ2-3 for the parts outside the CDR3, the full variable domain is ETGVTQSPTHLIKTRGQQVTLRCSSQSGHNTVSWYQQALGQGPQFIFQYYREEENGRGNFPPRFSGLQFPNYSSELNVNALELDDSALYLCASSSARGSGGNTQYFGPGTRLTVL.

In this sample, this clone turned up a few times. The V and J genes are TRBV5-1 and TRBJ2-6; 11 bases match TRBD2. From germline, CDR1 is SGHRS and CDR2 YFSETQ. V was pared by 0 bases and J by 0 bases, with 5 bases of the junction left unmatched. This CDR3 has 19 residues. CDR3 sequence reads: CASSLGLAGGHSGANVLTF. CDR3 in DNA: TGCGCCAGCAGCTTGGGTCTAGCGGGAGGTCACTCTGGGGCCAACGTCCTGACTTTC.

The V call is TRBV30, the J call TRBJ1-4; 7 positions match TRBD1. The germline CDR1 and CDR2 sequences are GTSNPN and SVGIG (reference sequence). The CDR3 extends over 15 amino acids. Trimming at V came to 2 bases and at J to 5 bases, leaving 8 bases not matched to a gene. In nucleotides, the CDR3 is TGTGCCTGGAGTCTTACAGGGGCTGGGAATGAAAAACTGTTTTTT. Residues: CAWSLTGAGNEKLFF.

Points on this clone: The identical CDR3 is also encoded by other nucleotide sequences in the sample. The chain links TRBV7-2 to TRBJ1-1; D is uncertain. V lost 3 bases and J 2 bases, leaving 4 bases between the germline ends. In germline, CDR1 is SGHTA, CDR2 FQGNSA. The CDR3 is made up of 12 amino acids. CDR3 sequence reads: CASSFINTEAFF. DNA for the CDR3: TGTGCCAGCAGCTTCATTAACACTGAAGCTTTCTTT. The full variable domain, in which reference TRBV7-2 and TRBJ1-1 provide the parts outside the CDR3, is GAGVSQSPSNKVTEKGKDVELRCDPISGHTALYWYRQSLGQGLEFLIYFQGNSAPDKSGLPSDRFSAERTGGSVSTLTIQRTQQEDSAVYLCASSFINTEAFFGQGTRLTVV.

The gene calls are TRBV6-1 and TRBJ2-3; weak D call: TRBD1 (5 bases). There are 16 residues in the CDR3. In germline, CDR1 is MNHNS, CDR2 SASEGT. With 4 bases removed from V and 3 bases from J, the gap between germline ends came to 17 bases. The CDR3 reads CASSVLRVVATDTQYF. DNA of the CDR3: TGTGCCAGCAGTGTACTCAGGGTGGTTGCGACAGATACGCAGTATTTT.

The V call is TRBV6-5, the J call TRBJ1-2, with D possibly TRBD1 on 6 matching bases. With 4 bases removed from V and 4 bases from J, the gap between germline ends came to 10 bases. Germline values: CDR1 MNHEY, CDR2 SVGAGI. The CDR3 length is 13 residues. Here the CDR3 DNA reads TGTGCCAGCAGTTTAGGACAGACCTATGGCTACACCTTC. Encoded protein: CASSLGQTYGYTF.

The chain is built from TRBV4-1 and TRBJ2-3; 7 nucleotides align to TRBD2. The J segment lost 2 bases and the V segment lost 3 bases, leaving 8 bases of the junction unmatched. The CDR3 extends over 16 amino acids. Germline lookup yields CDR1 MGHRA and CDR2 YSYEKL. The CDR3 DNA reads TGCGCCAGCAGCCACGGAGGCCTAGCGGACACAGATACGCAGTATTTT. This translates into CASSHGGLADTDTQYF.

The chain employs TRBV7-3 and TRBJ2-1; D gene ambiguous. Germline-derived CDR1 and CDR2 are SGHTA and FQGTGA. The V and J ends lost 2 bases and 0 bases respectively, with 5 bases between them. This CDR3 has 14 residues. CDR3 nucleotide sequence: TGTGCCAGCAGCTTAGGCAGCTCCTACAATGAGCAGTTCTTC. The encoded protein is CASSLGSSYNEQFF.

The chain links TRBV27 to TRBJ2-1; 9 nucleotides line up with TRBD2. The CDR3 totals 16 residues. From germline, CDR1 is MNHEY and CDR2 SMNVEV (reference sequence). With 2 bases clipped from V and 6 bases from J, the junction kept 8 bases outside the gene matches. The CDR3 nucleotides read TGTGCCAGCAGTTTACGGGTTGCGGGAGGGTTCAATGAGCAGTTCTTC. It encodes CASSLRVAGGFNEQFF.

This clone was detected only a few times. The V and J genes are TRBV28 and TRBJ2-1, with 8 bases that match TRBD2. The CDR3 sequence is 15 residues long. Per germline, CDR1 MDHEN and CDR2 SYDVKM. J gave up 5 bases and V 6 bases, and 9 bases lay outside the gene matches. The CDR3 region is CASRAGTRGHNEQFF. The CDR3 DNA reads as TGTGCCAGCAGAGCCGGGACTAGGGGTCACAATGAGCAGTTCTTC.

The chain recombines TRBV2 with TRBJ2-3, with D hard to call. Germline V lookup: CDR1 SNHLY, CDR2 FYNNEI. V was pared by 6 bases and J by 1 base, with 14 bases between. The length of the CDR3 is 15 residues. In nucleotides, the CDR3 is TGTGCCAGCAGCGAGTTGGTTGGTGGCACAGATACGCAGTATTTT. Translation gives CASSELVGGTDTQYF.

The CDR3 spells CATSDSGLAGEGNTGELFF. The CDR3 DNA reads TGTGCCACCAGTGATTCGGGACTAGCGGGAGAGGGGAACACCGGGGAGCTGTTTTTT. The genes are TRBV24-1 and TRBJ2-2; 14 positions match TRBD2. With 2 bases clipped from V and 1 base from J, the junction kept 5 bases outside the gene matches. The CDR3 is 19 residues long. Germline CDR1 KGHDR, CDR2 SFDVKD.

The V gene is TRBV30, the J gene TRBJ2-1; TRBD2 agrees at 9 bases. Per germline, CDR1 GTSNPN and CDR2 SVGIG (reference sequence). Trimming cost V 2 bases and J 7 bases; bases outside gene matches: 12. The length of the CDR3 is 16 residues. The chain's CDR3 is CAWSKQLAGRENEQFF. CDR3 sequence (DNA): TGTGCCTGGAGTAAACAGCTAGCGGGGCGAGAGAATGAGCAGTTCTTC.

This clone was seen a single time. This chain joins TRBV5-5 and TRBJ2-7; D might be TRBD1 (6 bases). V lost 4 bases and J 0 bases, leaving 14 bases between the germline ends. This CDR3 region has 15 residues. Germline values: CDR1 SGHKS, CDR2 YYEKEE (reference sequence). The CDR3 DNA reads TGTGCCAGCAGCCGAGACAGGTTCCTCTCCTACGAGCAGTACTTC. It yields the protein CASSRDRFLSYEQYF.

V usage is TRBV3-1 (or the pseudogene TRBV3-2) and J usage is TRBJ2-2; 10 bases are shared with TRBD2. Germline CDR1 is LGHDT and CDR2 is YNNKEL (reference sequence). V shed 0 bases, J shed 6 bases, and the junction held 7 bases outside the gene matches. The CDR3 contains 17 residues. The CDR3 loop is CASSQDLAGVGAGELFF. CDR3 nucleotides: TGTGCCAGCAGCCAAGACCTAGCGGGAGTAGGGGCCGGGGAGCTGTTTTTT.

The chain is built from TRBV5-4 and TRBJ1-1; D may be TRBD1 (5 bases). Germline V lookup: CDR1 SGHNT, CDR2 YYREEE (reference sequence). CDR3 length: 17 residues. V lost 1 base to trimming and J lost 3 bases, with 19 bases between them. CDR3 loop: CASSLPLGAGRDTEAFF. Here the CDR3 DNA reads TGTGCCAGCAGCTTGCCCCTAGGAGCAGGGAGGGACACTGAAGCTTTCTTT.

The V gene is TRBV12-5, the J gene TRBJ1-6, with 8 bases aligning to TRBD1. J gave up 7 bases and V 4 bases, and 3 bases lay outside the gene matches. The CDR3 loop spans 14 amino acids. The germline CDR1 and CDR2 sequences are LGHNT and FRNRAP. The chain's CDR3 is CASGSTGANSPLHF. As DNA, the CDR3 is TGTGCTAGTGGTTCGACAGGGGCGAATTCACCCCTCCACTTT.

This CDR3 is CASSGVLRTSGRDEQFF. The CDR3 nucleotides are TGTGCCAGCAGTGGGGTATTGAGGACTAGCGGGAGAGACGAGCAGTTCTTC. This rearrangement joins TRBV27 to TRBJ2-1; 13 bases line up with TRBD2. The CDR3 has 17 residues. Germline CDR1 and CDR2: MNHEY and SMNVEV (reference sequence). J lost 10 bases, V lost 5 bases, and 14 bases had no gene match.

This chain uses TRBV27 with TRBJ2-7; 11 bases map to TRBD1. This CDR3 region has 15 residues. V shed 6 bases and J 2 bases; nucleotides not matched to a gene: 6. Germline-derived CDR1 and CDR2 are MNHEY and SMNVEV (reference sequence). The CDR3 DNA is TGTGCCAGCAGGGACCGGGGACAGGGGGCCTACGAGCAGTACTTC. Protein: CASRDRGQGAYEQYF.

The chain joins TRBV5-1 to TRBJ1-5, with 7 bases aligning to TRBD1. CDR1 and CDR2 from the germline V gene are SGHRS and YFSETQ. This CDR3 spans 15 amino acids. V gave up 4 bases and J gave up 1 base; unmatched junction bases: 5. This chain's CDR3 is CASSPSQGSNQPQHF. The CDR3 region has the DNA TGCGCCAGCAGCCCCTCACAGGGGAGCAATCAGCCCCAGCATTTT. Full variable domain (outside the CDR3, taken from reference TRBV5-1 and TRBJ1-5): KAGVTQTPRYLIKTRGQQVTLSCSPISGHRSVSWYQQTPGQGLQFLFEYFSETQRNKGNFPGRFSGRQFSNSRSEMNVSTLELGDSALYLCASSPSQGSNQPQHFGDGTRLSIL.

V usage is TRBV15 and J usage is TRBJ1-1; D possibly corresponds to TRBD1 (6 bases). The CDR3 loop spans 13 amino acids. Germline V gene sequence: CDR1 LNHNV, CDR2 YYDKDF (reference sequence). With 5 bases removed from V and 4 bases from J, the gap between germline ends came to 11 bases. In DNA, the CDR3 is TGTGCCACCAGCCTAGGACAGATCACTGAAGCTTTCTTT. Translated, it gives CATSLGQITEAFF.